This record concerns one T cell receptor (beta chain) sequence. Its antigen is unidentified. This sample is drawn from a study of shared clonotypes between healthy human individuals. Unsorted material relied on 85 million to 95 million PBMCs as the source of genomic DNA. Study-wide points: It was expected that sequencing depth would affect clonotype sharing among donors.

With ten immunoSEQ deep assay plates, unsorted PBMC DNA underwent sequencing. As originally analysed: In the immunoSEQ data, sequences were junction-only and lacked quality scores, so filtering differed. Generated by immunoSEQ multiplex PCR, the TCRdb table keeps only in-frame clones and is missing some. The D gene and trimming were derived from the DNA, and the V and J assignments and clone size from that table. The sample includes about 490,000 clones, around 80% of them seen just once. Sequenced material: PBMCs. The TCR comes from a woman in her 40s in good health. Some clones in this sample may be carry-over from other donors' samples.

The CDR3 region is CASSPTPLINEQFF. The CDR3 region has the DNA TGTGCCAGCAGCCCGACTCCGCTGATCAATGAGCAGTTCTTC. This chain links TRBV7-2 with TRBJ2-1; D is uncertain. CDR3 length: 14 amino acids. Trimming pared 5 bases from V and 6 bases from J, leaving 14 bases between. Germline V gene lookup returns CDR1 SGHTA and CDR2 FQGNSA.